The 12 T cell receptor beta chains below all came from one sample that was sequenced in a study of blood T cell repertoires in COVID-19. Produced via immunoSEQ multiplex PCR; TCRdb's table is partial and in-frame only. There are about 150,000 clones in the sample; approximately 82% occur only once, and roughly 15% lies in the top ten. The sample taken for sequencing was peripheral blood. The receptors were sampled from a human donor with acute or convalescent COVID-19. The donor label of this sample is uncertain.

The V call is TRBV2, the J call TRBJ1-6; 8 nucleotides align to TRBD1. This CDR3 spans 16 amino acids. After removal of 7 bases from V and 9 bases from J, the junction contained 14 bases not matched to a gene. Germline lookup yields CDR1 SNHLY and CDR2 FYNNEI. The CDR3 spells CASTLTGSDRVSPLHF. The CDR3 DNA sequence: TGTGCCAGCACCCTAACGGGGTCGGACAGGGTTTCACCCCTCCACTTT.

This rearrangement joins TRBV4-3 to TRBJ1-1; no reliable D call. Germline V gene sequence: CDR1 LGHNA, CDR2 YSLEER. V was trimmed by 0 bases and J by 5 bases, leaving 16 bases between them. The CDR3 runs 16 residues. The CDR3 nucleotides are TGCGCCAGCAGCCAAGAGCCTGGTGCAAGAGGGACTGAAGCTTTCTTT. Residues: CASSQEPGARGTEAFF.

The V call is TRBV10-1, the J call TRBJ1-1, with no clear D. This CDR3 is 14 amino acids long. Germline CDR1 reads WNHNN; CDR2 reads SYGVQD (reference sequence). With 5 bases removed from V and 1 base from J, the gap between germline ends came to 11 bases. CDR3 bases: TGCGCCAGCAGTCTCTCCGGTGAGAACACTGAAGCTTTCTTT. Residues: CASSLSGENTEAFF.

This clone has only a few counts. The chain employs TRBV5-3 and TRBJ1-5; a weak D match, TRBD1 (5 bases). Being an ORF, TRBV5-3 has a function that is uncertain. V lost 2 bases to trimming and J lost 0 bases, with 12 bases between them. The CDR3 runs to 16 residues. The CDR3 nucleotides read TGTGCCAGAAGCTTAGTGGGGGGTTTTAGCAATCAGCCCCAGCATTTT. It encodes CARSLVGGFSNQPQHF.

The chain links TRBV6-6 to TRBJ1-4, with 8 bases that match TRBD1. The CDR3 spans 18 residues. Germline lookup yields CDR1 MNHNY and CDR2 SVGAGI (reference sequence). V trimming: 5 bases; J trimming: 3 bases; junction bases outside the gene matches: 14. The CDR3: CASSHPTGEGSANEKLFF. CDR3 bases: TGTGCCAGCAGTCACCCGACAGGGGAGGGGAGTGCTAATGAAAAACTGTTTTTT.

V gene TRBV4-2 combines with J gene TRBJ2-5, with D possibly TRBD2 on 6 matching bases. Trimming left V 0 bases short and J 1 base short, with 9 bases between. The CDR3 is 15 amino acids. Germline CDR1 reads LGHNA; CDR2 reads YNFKEQ. The CDR3 loop is CASSQEWGVQETQYF. DNA of the CDR3: TGTGCCAGCAGCCAAGAATGGGGGGTCCAAGAGACCCAGTACTTC.

The rearrangement uses TRBV25-1 and TRBJ1-4; no reliable D call. This CDR3 is built from 14 residues. Trimming took off 1 base at V and 5 bases at J, with 8 bases between the two ends. The germline CDR1 and CDR2 sequences are MGHDK and SYGVNS. CDR3 amino acids: CASSESLANEKLFF. The CDR3 bases are TGTGCCAGCAGTGAATCCCTCGCGAATGAAAAACTGTTTTTT.

This clone was picked up one time. The rearrangement uses TRBV5-4 and TRBJ2-2; TRBD1 matches at 7 bases. With 4 bases clipped from V and 2 bases from J, the junction kept 5 bases outside the gene matches. The CDR3 is made up of 15 amino acids. Germline V gene lookup returns CDR1 SGHNT and CDR2 YYREEE (reference sequence). The CDR3 sequence: CASSSYRGNTGELFF. CDR3 sequence (DNA): TGTGCCAGCAGCAGTTACAGGGGTAACACCGGGGAGCTGTTTTTT.

J is TRBJ1-2 and V is TRBV2; D is possibly TRBD1 (5 bases). This CDR3 comprises 14 residues. Trimming removed 3 bases at V and 4 bases at J, with 12 bases between. The germline V gene has CDR1 SNHLY and CDR2 FYNNEI. The CDR3 protein is CASSEVSQGYGYTF. The CDR3 region has the DNA TGTGCCAGCAGTGAGGTTAGTCAGGGCTATGGCTACACCTTC.

V gene TRBV6-2 or TRBV6-3 combines with J gene TRBJ1-4; 9 positions agree with TRBD1. With 6 bases clipped from V and 6 bases from J, the junction kept 5 bases outside the gene matches. Germline values: CDR1 MNHEY, CDR2 SVGEGT. CDR3 length: 14 residues. The CDR3 DNA sequence: TGTGCCAGCAGCTCGGGACAGGGTTATGAAAAACTGTTTTTT. Amino acids: CASSSGQGYEKLFF.

The gene calls are TRBV3-1 (or the pseudogene TRBV3-2) and TRBJ2-7; TRBD1 aligns across 9 bases. V shed 3 bases and J 1 base; nucleotides not matched to a gene: 4. Germline loops: CDR1 LGHDT, CDR2 YNNKEL (reference sequence). This CDR3 has 15 residues. The CDR3 DNA sequence: TGTGCCAGCAGCCAGACAGGGGGAAGATCCTACGAGCAGTACTTC. Amino acids: CASSQTGGRSYEQYF.

The chain links TRBV5-4 to TRBJ2-1, with TRBD2 as a possible D gene (5 bases). V lost 0 bases and J lost 7, with 14 bases in between. Germline V CDR1 and CDR2: SGHNT, YYREEE (reference sequence). This CDR3 is 15 amino acids long. In DNA form, the CDR3 reads TGTGCCAGCAGCTTGGCCGGCCTAGCAGATAATGAGCAGTTCTTC. Translating gives CASSLAGLADNEQFF.